These 30 T cell receptor beta chains were all obtained from the same sample, sequenced in a study of cytomegalovirus exposure and HLA in healthy donors. A multiplex PCR was run with 60 Vbeta primers and 13 Jbeta primers. The protocol was immunoSEQ multiplex PCR, while the TCRdb copy is restricted to in-frame clones and leaves out a portion. The top ten hold over 1.1% of the sample, which has approximately 160,000 clones, roughly four fifths seen once. Sequenced material: PBMCs. The receptors were gathered from a man aged 18 to 29 in good health and CMV-seronegative.

The chain combines TRBV18 with TRBJ2-3; 7 bases are shared with TRBD1. Trimming cost V 4 bases and J 0 bases; bases outside gene matches: 10. The CDR3 sequence is 17 residues long. The germline CDR1 and CDR2 sequences are KGHSH and LQKENI. Here the CDR3 reads CASSQDRHGASTDTQYF. CDR3 sequence (DNA): TGTGCCAGCTCACAGGACAGGCACGGGGCTAGCACAGATACGCAGTATTTT. The whole variable domain, remainder taken from reference TRBV18 and TRBJ2-3, is NAGVMQNPRHLVRRRGQEARLRCSPMKGHSHVYWYRQLPEEGLKFMVYLQKENIIDESGMPKERFSAEFPKEGPSILRIQQVVRGDSAAYFCASSQDRHGASTDTQYFGPGTRLTVL.

The chain recombines TRBV28 with TRBJ2-1; no clear D. Per germline, CDR1 MDHEN and CDR2 SYDVKM. V lost 6 bases, J lost 6 bases, and 18 bases lay in between. The CDR3 length is 15 residues. CDR3 coding DNA: TGTGCCAGCAGCCCCCCAGTGATACGCTTCAATGAGCAGTTCTTC. Translation: CASSPPVIRFNEQFF.

This sequence joins TRBV15 and TRBJ2-7, with D perhaps matching TRBD2 (6 bases). Germline V gene sequence: CDR1 LNHNV, CDR2 YYDKDF (reference sequence). This CDR3 is built from 16 residues. The germline V and J ends were trimmed by 5 bases and 5 bases, with 22 bases remaining between them. The CDR3 loop is CATSGIGVAEVDEQYF. CDR3 sequence (DNA): TGTGCCACCAGCGGAATCGGGGTAGCGGAGGTGGACGAGCAGTACTTC. Full variable domain (remainder filled in from reference TRBV15 and TRBJ2-7): DAMVIQNPRYQVTQFGKPVTLSCSQTLNHNVMYWYQQKSSQAPKLLFHYYDKDFNNEADTPDNFQSRRPNTSFCFLDIRSPGLGDTAMYLCATSGIGVAEVDEQYFGPGTRLTVT.

This clone was observed a handful of times. The chain carries TRBV6-6 and TRBJ2-1; TRBD2 aligns across 8 bases. The V gene end was trimmed by 0 bases and the J gene end by 9 bases; junction bases not matched to a gene: 7. The CDR3 loop spans 15 amino acids. Germline assignment: CDR1 MNHNY and CDR2 SVGAGI (reference sequence). As DNA, the CDR3 is TGTGCCAGCAGTTACTCCCTAGCGGGTCGTGGTGAGCAGTTCTTC. As protein: CASSYSLAGRGEQFF.

The rearrangement joins TRBV7-9 to TRBJ1-1; D remains ambiguous. The CDR3 has 13 amino acids. Trimming pared 3 bases from V and 1 base from J, leaving 6 bases between. CDR1 and CDR2 from the germline V gene are SEHNR and FQNEAQ (reference sequence). In nucleotides, the CDR3 is TGTGCCAGCAGCTTTAGCCAGAACACTGAAGCTTTCTTT. As protein: CASSFSQNTEAFF.

There are a few counts of this clone. This sequence joins TRBV7-2 and TRBJ2-5, with 11 nucleotides matching TRBD2. CDR1 is SGHTA and CDR2 is FQGNSA in the germline V gene. With 1 base clipped from V and 5 bases from J, the junction kept 0 bases outside the gene matches. CDR3 length equals 14 residues. CDR3 DNA: TGTGCCAGCAGCTTAGGGACTAGCGGGGAGACCCAGTACTTC. Residues: CASSLGTSGETQYF.

The V gene is TRBV21-1, the J gene TRBJ2-1; the table assigns TRBD2, which was not confirmed against the DNA. TRBV21-1 is a known pseudogene. This CDR3 spans 14 amino acids. CDR3 in amino acids: CASTGTRSIDEQFF. The CDR3, as DNA: TGTGCCTCCACCGGGACTAGGAGTATAGATGAGCAGTTCTTC.

The genes are TRBV15 and TRBJ2-3; 9 positions match TRBD1. Trimming took 5 bases from V and 2 from J; bases not matched to a gene: 11. This CDR3 is 17 amino acids long. CDR1 and CDR2 (germline): LNHNV, YYDKDF (reference sequence). The CDR3 sequence: CATSGYPGTGHTDTQYF. CDR3 sequence (DNA): TGTGCCACCAGCGGATACCCGGGGACAGGGCACACAGATACGCAGTATTTT. The whole variable domain, filled in from reference TRBV15 and TRBJ2-3, reads DAMVIQNPRYQVTQFGKPVTLSCSQTLNHNVMYWYQQKSSQAPKLLFHYYDKDFNNEADTPDNFQSRRPNTSFCFLDIRSPGLGDTAMYLCATSGYPGTGHTDTQYFGPGTRLTVL.

This chain joins TRBV5-1 and TRBJ2-7; tentative D call: TRBD2 (5 bases). Germline V gene data show CDR1 as SGHRS and CDR2 as YFSETQ. Trimming removed 0 bases from V and 5 bases from J, with 12 bases in between. This CDR3 is 14 amino acids long. The CDR3 DNA is TGCGCCAGCAGCTTGGAAAGGACTCTCCACGAGCAGTACTTC. It specifies CASSLERTLHEQYF.

The CDR3 nucleotides are TGTGCCAGTAGTACCGAGACAGGGCTGGCCGGGGAGCTGTTTTTT. Translating it yields CASSTETGLAGELFF. The chain employs TRBV19 and TRBJ2-2, with TRBD1 matching 7 bases. CDR3 length: 15 amino acids. The V segment lost 4 bases and the J segment 6 bases; nucleotides outside the gene matches: 8. In germline, CDR1 is LNHDA, CDR2 SQIVND (reference sequence).

This clone has just a few counts. The gene calls are TRBV7-9 and TRBJ1-1; a weak D match, TRBD1 (6 bases). This CDR3 spans 15 amino acids. Trimming removed 4 bases at V and 0 bases at J, with 12 bases between. Germline V CDR1 and CDR2: SEHNR, FQNEAQ (reference sequence). CDR3 amino acids: CASSSLGHMNTEAFF. The CDR3 nucleotides are TGTGCCAGCAGCTCCCTGGGACATATGAACACTGAAGCTTTCTTT.

This chain connects TRBV28 to TRBJ1-1; no definite D call. V was clipped by 6 bases and J by 0 bases, with 14 bases between them. The CDR3 loop spans 15 amino acids. Per the germline V gene, CDR1 is MDHEN and CDR2 is SYDVKM. The CDR3 here is CASRLPSTVNTEAFF. CDR3 DNA sequence: TGTGCCAGCAGACTACCTTCGACGGTGAACACTGAAGCTTTCTTT.

The chain employs TRBV18 and TRBJ2-5; 11 positions match TRBD2. Near its end, the DNA agrees better with TRBJ2-7, so the J call may be wrong. The CDR3 covers 17 residues. From germline, CDR1 is KGHSH and CDR2 LQKENI. The CDR3 DNA follows: TGTGCCAGCTCACCAAGGACTAGCGGGCCCGCCTCCTACGAGCAGTACTTC. It specifies CASSPRTSGPASYEQYF.

Here the CDR3 DNA reads TGTGCCAGCAGCTTAGTATCGAGCGGCGAGCAGTACTTC. The encoded protein is CASSLVSSGEQYF. V and J are TRBV7-9 and TRBJ2-7, with D maybe TRBD2 (5 bases). Germline CDR1 SEHNR, CDR2 FQNEAQ (reference sequence). Between the trimmed V and J ends, which lost 1 base and 6 bases, there was a span of 10 bases. This CDR3 region has 13 residues.

The chain joins TRBV18 to TRBJ1-3; 8 nucleotides align to TRBD1. With 10 bases clipped from V and 4 bases from J, the junction kept 18 bases outside the gene matches. The CDR3 has 17 residues. CDR1 KGHSH and CDR2 LQKENI come from the germline V gene. In DNA, the CDR3 is TGTGCCATCCCCGAGACAGGGGCCTATGGATCCGGAAACACCATATATTTT. Translated: CAIPETGAYGSGNTIYF.

This clone was recorded only once. The rearrangement joins TRBV11-2 to TRBJ2-7, with D unresolved. The ends were cut back, 0 bases at V and 0 bases at J, with 6 bases in the middle. The CDR3 length is 14 residues. Germline V gives CDR1 SGHAT, CDR2 FQNNGV. As DNA, the CDR3 is TGTGCCAGCAGCTTAGACTTCTCCTCCTACGAGCAGTACTTC. Amino acids: CASSLDFSSYEQYF.

A few counts support this clone. The V and J genes are TRBV2 and TRBJ2-7; possibly TRBD1 for D (6 bases). With 8 bases removed from V and 3 bases from J, the gap between germline ends came to 23 bases. Germline CDR1 SNHLY, CDR2 FYNNEI. The CDR3 runs 16 residues. This CDR3 is CASGGIRTDLRYEQYF. In DNA, the CDR3 is TGTGCCAGCGGGGGCATACGGACAGATCTACGCTACGAGCAGTACTTC.

This clone was counted a few times. One junction end does not reproduce the germline sequence, and a read error may be involved. This chain connects TRBV7-9 to TRBJ1-2, with D perhaps TRBD1 (5 bases). CDR1 and CDR2 from the germline V gene are SEHNR and FQNEAQ (reference sequence). The CDR3 contains 17 residues. DNA for the CDR3: TGTTCCAGCAGCTTAACCTCACGCGTGGGGCCTTACTATGGCTACACCTTC. It encodes CSSSLTSRVGPYYGYTF.

V gene TRBV18 combines with J gene TRBJ2-1, with 13 bases fitting TRBD2. The CDR3 is made up of 16 amino acids. Germline values: CDR1 KGHSH, CDR2 LQKENI. Trimming took 4 bases from V and 5 from J; bases not matched to a gene: 5. Written as DNA, the CDR3 is TGTGCCAGCTCACGACGGACTAGCGGGGGTGACAATGAGCAGTTCTTC. As protein: CASSRRTSGGDNEQFF.

This clone was seen more than once but under ten times. At one end, the junction sequence differs from germline, possibly due to a read error. V usage is TRBV7-9 and J usage is TRBJ2-7, with D tentatively TRBD1 (6 bases). The CDR3 length is 15 residues. Germline CDR1 reads SEHNR; CDR2 reads FQNEAQ (reference sequence). The CDR3 loop reads CSSSLAMGRGYEQYF. The CDR3 nucleotides read TGTTCCAGCAGCTTAGCTATGGGCAGGGGTTACGAGCAGTACTTC.

V and J are TRBV6-1 and TRBJ1-1, with TRBD1 matching over 7 bases. V was pared by 5 bases and J by 5 bases, with 8 bases of the junction left unmatched. Germline V lookup: CDR1 MNHNS, CDR2 SASEGT. The CDR3 has 14 amino acids. CDR3 sequence reads: CASSPQGFGTEAFF. In DNA, the CDR3 is TGTGCCAGCAGTCCACAGGGGTTTGGGACTGAAGCTTTCTTT.

This chain joins TRBV6-1 and TRBJ1-1; D not resolved. Trimming cost V 5 bases and J 6 bases, with 10 bases left between them. The CDR3 length is 12 residues. Per the germline V gene, CDR1 is MNHNS and CDR2 is SASEGT. The CDR3 DNA is TGTGCCAGCAGTCCCCTCTCCCCTGAAGCTTTCTTT. Protein product: CASSPLSPEAFF.

As concerns this clone: The sample holds other DNA sequences that translate to the same CDR3. This rearrangement joins TRBV5-1 to TRBJ2-5; 13 positions match TRBD2. J gave up 3 bases and V 3 bases, and 2 bases lay outside the gene matches. The CDR3 loop spans 15 amino acids. Germline values: CDR1 SGHRS, CDR2 YFSETQ. CDR3 coding DNA: TGCGCCAGCAGCTCCGGGACTAGCGGGAAAGAGACCCAGTACTTC. Translation gives CASSSGTSGKETQYF.

The rearrangement uses TRBV5-4 and TRBJ2-2, with 11 bases aligning to TRBD1. The CDR3 consists of 17 residues. The V gene end was trimmed by 5 bases and the J gene end by 2 bases; junction bases not matched to a gene: 8. The germline V gene has CDR1 SGHNT and CDR2 YYREEE (reference sequence). The CDR3 nucleotides are TGTGCCAGCAGGGCGAAGGACAGGGGGCGAAACACCGGGGAGCTGTTTTTT. Translated, it gives CASRAKDRGRNTGELFF.

The J gene is TRBJ2-7, the V gene TRBV2; maybe TRBD2 (6 bases). This CDR3 spans 15 amino acids. CDR1 SNHLY and CDR2 FYNNEI come from the germline V gene. The V end lost 6 bases, the J end lost 4 bases, and 19 bases lay between the germline ends. CDR3 DNA sequence: TGTGCCAGCAGGGCCTCGGAGACTAGTCTGTACGAGCAGTACTTC. Translating it yields CASRASETSLYEQYF.

V is TRBV30 and J is TRBJ2-1, with TRBD2 identical over 8 bases. CDR3 length equals 16 residues. Losses at the gene ends were 1 base for V and 2 bases for J; bases not matched to a gene: 7. The germline gives CDR1 GTSNPN, CDR2 SVGIG (reference sequence). DNA for the CDR3: TGTGCCTGGAGTGAGACTAGCGCTGTGGCCTACAATGAGCAGTTCTTC. It encodes CAWSETSAVAYNEQFF.

As concerns this clone: An end of the junction does not agree with germline; a read error may underlie this. The J gene is TRBJ2-1, the V gene TRBV7-9; 13 nucleotides line up with TRBD2. This CDR3 is 16 amino acids long. The germline V gene has CDR1 SEHNR and CDR2 FQNEAQ (reference sequence). The CDR3 bases are TGTTCCAGCAGCTTATCAGGACTAGCGGGAGTCATGGAGCAGTTCTTC. This translates into CSSSLSGLAGVMEQFF.

The chain combines TRBV25-1 with TRBJ2-5, with D possibly TRBD2 on 6 matching bases. This CDR3 region has 14 residues. Per the germline V gene, CDR1 is MGHDK and CDR2 is SYGVNS. V lost 4 bases, J lost 5 bases, and 14 bases lay in between. As DNA, the CDR3 is TGTGCCAGCAGTGTGGGGAGGATCAGGGAGACCCAGTACTTC. As protein: CASSVGRIRETQYF.

This chain uses TRBV27 with TRBJ2-7; TRBD2 aligns across 7 bases. Losses at the gene ends were 4 bases for V and 6 bases for J; bases not matched to a gene: 15. From germline, CDR1 is MNHEY and CDR2 SMNVEV (reference sequence). The CDR3 consists of 16 residues. The DNA for the CDR3 is TGTGCCAGCAGTTCCACCCCCGGACTAGTGTCGGCCGAGCAGTACTTC. It specifies CASSSTPGLVSAEQYF.

The chain has TRBV6-6 and TRBJ2-5, with 10 bases aligning to TRBD1. The J call may be in error: the DNA end matches TRBJ2-7 better. The CDR3 length is 14 residues. Germline loops: CDR1 MNHNY, CDR2 SVGAGI (reference sequence). The CDR3 loop reads CASRDRGGPYEQYF. The CDR3 coding sequence is TGTGCCAGCAGGGACAGGGGGGGGCCCTACGAGCAGTACTTC.